The present T cell receptor (beta chain) was sequenced within a study of CD8 T cells in Susac syndrome. Whole-study context: Each patient with Susac syndrome, at the time of blood draw, was therapy-naive, on corticosteroids, or on intravenous immunoglobulin alone. Overall study results and limits: Clonal expansion was absent from the CD4+ T cell repertoires in Susac syndrome.

About this clonotype itself: Its antigen is still unknown.

cDNA came from about 0.51 to 1 ug RNA primed by random hexamers. The CDR3 of TCR beta was amplified by immunoSEQ multiplex PCR across 54 Vbeta and 13 Jbeta. One entry per CDR3 protein results from TCRdb running MiXCR on the immunoSEQ multiplex PCR reads. The sample has 74,000 or so distinct CDR3 sequences; about 92% are singletons. The CDR3 runs 14 residues. The V end lost 7 bases, the J end lost 6 bases, and 17 bases lay between the germline ends. Germline CDR1 reads LNHDA; CDR2 reads SQIVND (reference sequence). The chain recombines TRBV19 with TRBJ2-3; a possible D gene is TRBD1 (6 bases). This TCR was sampled from a human donor with Susac syndrome. Sequencing was done on a sample of CD4+ T cells from PBMCs. In nucleotides, the CDR3 is TGTGCCAGTAAGGGGCAGGGGTTTAGGGATACGCAGTATTTT. This gives the protein CASKGQGFRDTQYF.